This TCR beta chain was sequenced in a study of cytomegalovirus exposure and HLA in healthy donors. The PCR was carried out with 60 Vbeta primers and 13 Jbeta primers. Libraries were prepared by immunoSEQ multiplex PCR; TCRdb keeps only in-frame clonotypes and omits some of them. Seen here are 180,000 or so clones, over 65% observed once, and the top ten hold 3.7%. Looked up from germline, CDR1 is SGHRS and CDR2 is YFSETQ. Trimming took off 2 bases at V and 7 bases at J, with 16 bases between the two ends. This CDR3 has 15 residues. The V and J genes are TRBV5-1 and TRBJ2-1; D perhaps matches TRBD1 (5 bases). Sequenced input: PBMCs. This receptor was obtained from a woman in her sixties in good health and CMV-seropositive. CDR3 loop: CASSLVAAGQNEQFF. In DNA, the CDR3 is TGCGCCAGCAGCTTAGTGGCGGCAGGGCAGAATGAGCAGTTCTTC.